The sample holds a few counts of the clone carrying this TCR beta chain. Its cognate antigen is unknown. Authors of the study amplified TCR beta CDR3 regions from RNA transcripts. The HTBI primer set drove a first-round RT-PCR of the TCR CDR3. TCRdb re-called the multiplex PCR reads through MiXCR, storing one row per CDR3 protein. The sample lists about 400,000 distinct CDR3 sequences; roughly 14% were seen once. The data belong to a study of T cells in Graves' hyperthyroidism and ophthalmopathy. Lactation, pregnancy, other autoimmune disease or uncontrolled infection excluded patients. Each diagnosis was grounded in clinical symptoms, serum thyroxine and TRAb, thyroid ultrasound, and orbital computed tomography. Between the trimmed V and J ends, which lost 9 bases and 9 bases, there was a span of 17 bases. The CDR3 totals 13 residues. The germline V gene has CDR1 WNHNN and CDR2 SYGVQD (reference sequence).

Study-level points and caveats: Blood samples included most of the expanded thyroid clonotypes exceeding 0.001. A model using 13 V-J features told ophthalmopathy apart from stable hyperthyroidism.

The sequence derives from a man aged 18 to 30 with Graves' ophthalmopathy. The chain is built from TRBV10-1 and TRBJ1-4; the D gene is possibly TRBD1 (6 bases). Sequenced sample: blood. The CDR3 sequence: CARPNRETKKLFF. The CDR3 DNA reads TGCGCCAGACCGAACAGGGAGACGAAAAAACTGTTTTTT.